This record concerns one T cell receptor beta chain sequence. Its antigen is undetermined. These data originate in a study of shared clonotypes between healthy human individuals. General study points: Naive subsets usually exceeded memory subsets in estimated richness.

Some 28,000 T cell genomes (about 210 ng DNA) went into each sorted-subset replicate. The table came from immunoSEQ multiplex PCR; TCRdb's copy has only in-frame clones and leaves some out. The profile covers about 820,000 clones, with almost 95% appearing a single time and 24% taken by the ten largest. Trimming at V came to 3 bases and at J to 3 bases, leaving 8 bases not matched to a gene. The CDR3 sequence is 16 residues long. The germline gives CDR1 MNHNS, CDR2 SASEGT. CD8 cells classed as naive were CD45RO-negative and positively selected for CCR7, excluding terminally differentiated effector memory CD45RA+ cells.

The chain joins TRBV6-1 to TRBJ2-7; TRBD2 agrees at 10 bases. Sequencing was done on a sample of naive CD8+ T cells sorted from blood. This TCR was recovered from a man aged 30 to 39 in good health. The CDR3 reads CASSDPGLAAYYEQYF. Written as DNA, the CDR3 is TGTGCCAGCAGTGACCCCGGACTAGCGGCATACTACGAGCAGTACTTC.